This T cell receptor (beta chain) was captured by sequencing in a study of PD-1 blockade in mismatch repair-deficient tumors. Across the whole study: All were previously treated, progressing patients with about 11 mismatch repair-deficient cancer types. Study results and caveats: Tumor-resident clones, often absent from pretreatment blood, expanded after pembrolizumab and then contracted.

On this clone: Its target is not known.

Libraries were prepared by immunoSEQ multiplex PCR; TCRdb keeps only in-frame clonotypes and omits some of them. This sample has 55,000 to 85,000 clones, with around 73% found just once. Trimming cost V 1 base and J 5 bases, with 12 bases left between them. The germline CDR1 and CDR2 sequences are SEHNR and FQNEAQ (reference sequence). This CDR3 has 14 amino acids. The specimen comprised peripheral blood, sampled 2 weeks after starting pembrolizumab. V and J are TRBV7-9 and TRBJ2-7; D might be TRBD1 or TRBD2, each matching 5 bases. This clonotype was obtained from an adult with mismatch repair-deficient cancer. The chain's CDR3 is CASSLGGSANEQYF. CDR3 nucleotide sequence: TGTGCCAGCAGCTTAGGGGGGTCCGCGAACGAGCAGTACTTC.